One sample yielded the 2 T cell receptor beta chains listed below, sequenced in a study of T-cell memory formation after mild COVID-19. TCRdb reprocessed the 5' RACE reads with MiXCR, giving one entry per CDR3 protein. The sample records over 95,000 distinct CDR3 sequences, 22% being singletons. The sequencing input was PBMCs or a T cell subset sorted from them (not recorded which). The origin of the receptors is a man younger than 35 who had mild COVID-19 (a few samples of this study predate the infection). Cell type and time point are not known.

The V call is TRBV6-1, the J call TRBJ1-1; TRBD1 matches at 9 bases. The V and J ends lost 10 bases and 1 base, in that order; junction bases with no gene match: 10. The germline gives CDR1 MNHNS, CDR2 SASEGT. CDR3 size: 15 residues. This CDR3 reads CATPSPTGGNTEAFF. The DNA of the CDR3 is TGTGCCACCCCGAGCCCGACAGGGGGGAACACTGAAGCTTTCTTT.

This chain links TRBV10-3 with TRBJ2-3; D is undetermined. Per germline, CDR1 ENHRY and CDR2 SYGVKD. The CDR3 runs to 15 residues. V gave up 5 bases and J gave up 2 bases, with 14 bases separating them. As DNA, the CDR3 is TGTGCCATCAGTCGTTCGCAGGCATCCACAGATACGCAGTATTTT. It yields the protein CAISRSQASTDTQYF.